Sequencing of this T cell receptor beta chain was carried out in a study of T-cell memory formation after mild COVID-19. Regarding the study as a whole: Contracting clones localized mainly to CM and EM when CD4+ and mainly to EMRA when CD8+. Some SARS-CoV-2-responding clones were already detected in memory before infection.

On this clonotype itself: What it binds is unknown.

This CDR3 region has 19 residues. With 0 bases removed from V and 7 bases from J, the gap between germline ends came to 25 bases. Per germline, CDR1 SGHVS and CDR2 FQNEAQ. It was 5'RACE with constant-segment primers that produced the TCR alpha and TCR beta cDNA libraries, which carried sample barcodes and UMIs. TCRdb independently ran MiXCR on the 5' RACE reads; one entry per CDR3 protein. The sample carries approximately 150,000 distinct CDR3 sequences, roughly a fifth recorded once. The source of this sequence is an adult woman who had mild COVID-19 (a few samples of this study predate the infection). Cell type and time point are not known. Sequencing was done on a sample of PBMCs or a T cell subset sorted from them (not recorded which). The chain joins TRBV7-8 to TRBJ2-1, with D tentatively TRBD2 (6 bases). This CDR3 reads CASSLAIRGLGPARNEQFF. Written as DNA, the CDR3 is TGTGCCAGCAGCTTAGCGATAAGGGGACTTGGCCCGGCCCGGAATGAGCAGTTCTTC.